The 9 T cell receptor beta chains reported below all come from one sample, sequenced in a study of human versus mouse CDR3 diversity and MHC coevolution. Clones were sequenced by immunoSEQ multiplex PCR, and TCRdb holds only the in-frame ones, with some missing. Among about 81,000 clones, approximately 92% were seen once, and the ten largest hold around 1.3%. The sample taken for sequencing was naive CD4+ T cells from blood. Specified subset: CD45RO-negative CD62L-positive naive CD4 T cells. These receptors originate from a person aged 25-75 years in good health.

This rearrangement joins TRBV27 to TRBJ1-2; 7 bases map to TRBD1. V was clipped by 5 bases and J by 4 bases; unmatched bases: 7. Germline V gives CDR1 MNHEY, CDR2 SMNVEV (reference sequence). The CDR3 extends over 14 amino acids. This CDR3 is CASSVQQGLYGYTF. The CDR3 nucleotides read TGTGCCAGCAGTGTGCAACAGGGGCTCTATGGCTACACCTTC.

This chain connects TRBV7-2 to TRBJ2-5; D possibly corresponds to TRBD1 (6 bases). Trimming took off 4 bases at V and 4 bases at J, with 13 bases between the two ends. The germline gives CDR1 SGHTA, CDR2 FQGNSA. CDR3 length: 14 residues. CDR3 loop: CASSSQGGRETQYF. CDR3 DNA sequence: TGTGCCAGCAGCTCCCAAGGGGGACGAGAGACCCAGTACTTC.

The chain has TRBV7-9 and TRBJ2-7; 9 nucleotides align to TRBD1. This CDR3 is 12 amino acids long. Germline V lookup: CDR1 SEHNR, CDR2 FQNEAQ (reference sequence). V shed 10 bases and J 2 bases; nucleotides not matched to a gene: 3. CDR3 bases: TGTGCCATCAGACAGGGGGCCTACGAGCAGTACTTC. It is translated as CAIRQGAYEQYF. Looking up the rest from reference TRBV7-9 and TRBJ2-7 gives the full variable domain: DTGVSQNPRHKITKRGQNVTFRCDPISEHNRLYWYRQTLGQGPEFLTYFQNEAQLEKSRLLSDRFSAERPKGSFSTLEIQRTEQGDSAMYLCAIRQGAYEQYFGPGTRLTVT.

The chain couples TRBV5-1 to TRBJ1-1; D call uncertain. The CDR3 consists of 11 residues. Per germline, CDR1 SGHRS and CDR2 YFSETQ. Trimming stripped 4 bases from V and 4 bases from J, with 5 bases between. CDR3 nucleotides: TGCGCCAGCAGCACCGGCACTGAAGCTTTCTTT. Translated, it gives CASSTGTEAFF.

V is TRBV7-3 and J is TRBJ2-3; TRBD2 aligns across 11 bases. CDR1 is SGHTA and CDR2 is FQGTGA in the germline V gene. Trimming removed 5 bases from V and 0 bases from J; junction bases left unmatched: 10. The CDR3 spans 18 residues. The CDR3 sequence: CASSRLAGGVTSTDTQYF. The DNA of the CDR3 is TGTGCCAGCAGCCGTCTAGCGGGGGGTGTTACTAGCACAGATACGCAGTATTTT.

The chain combines TRBV19 with TRBJ2-1; TRBD2 matches at 9 bases. CDR1 is LNHDA and CDR2 is SQIVND in the germline V gene (reference sequence). CDR3 length: 15 residues. V dropped 7 bases and J dropped 6; count of bases not matched to a gene: 10. CDR3 DNA: TGTGCCAGTACTCCCGGGACTAGCTCCACCAATGAGCAGTTCTTC. Translation: CASTPGTSSTNEQFF. The full variable domain, in which reference TRBV19 and TRBJ2-1 provide the parts outside the CDR3, is DGGITQSPKYLFRKEGQNVTLSCEQNLNHDAMYWYRQDPGQGLRLIYYSQIVNDFQKGDIAEGYSVSREKKESFPLTVTSAQKNPTAFYLCASTPGTSSTNEQFFGPGTRLTVL.

The CDR3 here is CASSSPTRSSGNTIYF. The DNA for the CDR3 is TGTGCCAGCAGTTCCCCCACACGGAGCTCTGGAAACACCATATATTTT. The rearrangement uses TRBV28 and TRBJ1-3, with D hard to call. The germline CDR1 and CDR2 sequences are MDHEN and SYDVKM. Trimming removed 4 bases at V and 0 bases at J, with 13 bases between. CDR3 length equals 16 residues.

The gene calls are TRBV7-2 and TRBJ1-4, with 9 bases fitting TRBD1. The CDR3 covers 14 residues. J gave up 7 bases and V 3 bases, and 3 bases lay outside the gene matches. Per the germline V gene, CDR1 is SGHTA and CDR2 is FQGNSA. The CDR3 here is CASSLGQGFEKLFF. In DNA, the CDR3 is TGTGCCAGCAGCTTGGGACAGGGATTTGAAAAACTGTTTTTT.

The chain links TRBV6-4 to TRBJ2-1; D may be TRBD1 (5 bases). Germline V lookup: CDR1 MRHNA, CDR2 SNTAGT. This CDR3 contains 14 residues. Trimming stripped 8 bases from V and 1 base from J, with 12 bases between. This CDR3 is CASAQDSSYNEQFF. In DNA, the CDR3 is TGTGCCAGCGCACAGGATTCATCCTACAATGAGCAGTTCTTC.